This record concerns one TCR beta chain sequence. These data belong to a study of blood T cell repertoires in COVID-19. Sequenced by immunoSEQ multiplex PCR; TCRdb stores in-frame clones only, minus some. Among more than 120,000 clones listed, around nine tenths were seen once. The V and J ends lost 0 bases and 0 bases, in that order; junction bases with no gene match: 3. The CDR3 is made up of 16 amino acids. CDR1 LGHNA and CDR2 YSLEER come from the germline V gene. The chain combines TRBV4-3 with TRBJ2-7; 9 bases are a match to TRBD2. The receptor was derived from a woman between 45 and 60 years old with active or convalescent COVID-19. The sequenced sample was peripheral blood. The CDR3 loop is CASSQDGSGSSYEQYF. The CDR3 bases are TGCGCCAGCAGCCAAGATGGTAGCGGGAGCTCCTACGAGCAGTACTTC.